This TCR beta chain is drawn from a study of human T cells and chemical hapten exposure. Overall study context: Donors were sensitized with 2% DPC on the upper inner arm.

This clonotype was seen more than once but under ten times. What it recognizes is unknown. Germline CDR1 is SGDLS and CDR2 is YYNGEE. Trimming took 4 bases from V and 2 from J, leaving 13 bases between them. The CDR3 length is 15 residues. TCRdb analysed the RACE reads with MiXCR anew, one entry per CDR3 protein. This sample has under 300,000 distinct CDR3 sequences, with approximately 7.5% found just once. Study-level results: Controls had significantly fewer large CDR3 similarity clusters than were formed by expanded TCRs.

Time point defined: pre-sensitization, week 0. Sample treatment: therapeutic diphenylcyclopropenone sensitization with weekly scalp DPC. Venepuncture was done earlier than the placement of each patch test. Total RNA was extracted from unfractionated whole blood. The sequences come from whole blood, collected in connection with sensitization to the hapten diphenylcyclopropenone (DPC). The chain has TRBV9 and TRBJ1-5; no definite D call. This receptor was taken from a man younger than 30 with alopecia areata. Some clones in this sample may be carry-over from other donors' samples. In DNA form, the CDR3 reads TGTGCCAGCAGCAGCAGCTCATGGGGCAATCAGCCCCAGCATTTT. Protein product: CASSSSSWGNQPQHF.